This T cell receptor beta chain was retrieved from a study of blood T cell repertoires in COVID-19. Study-level information: PBMCs, B-cell-depleted T cells, or T cells were the source of the cDNA or gDNA that made up the material.

Profiling relied on immunoSEQ multiplex PCR, and the TCRdb table lists in-frame clones only, not all of them. The sample holds about 350,000 clones, about 87% seen once. All enrollees were roughly 18 to 89 years old and from under 25 US areas. Cohort 3 donors counted as recovered after two negative PCRs, clearance, or resolved symptoms. Germline CDR1 SGHVS, CDR2 FNYEAQ. Trimming stripped 7 bases from V and 3 bases from J, with 15 bases between. The CDR3 is 14 amino acids. The material sequenced was PBMCs or T cells enriched from blood (not recorded which). The TCR was taken from a young woman who had recovered from COVID-19. The genes are TRBV7-6 and TRBJ2-5; D possibly corresponds to TRBD1 (6 bases). CDR3 nucleotides: TGTGCCAGCACCCCAAGGGCAGGGGAAGAGACCCAGTACTTC. Amino acid sequence: CASTPRAGEETQYF. Full variable domain (outside the CDR3, taken from reference TRBV7-6 and TRBJ2-5): GAGVSQSPRYKVTKRGQDVALRCDPISGHVSLYWYRQALGQGPEFLTYFNYEAQQDKSGLPNDRFSAERPEGSISTLTIQRTEQRDSAMYRCASTPRAGEETQYFGPGTRLLVL.